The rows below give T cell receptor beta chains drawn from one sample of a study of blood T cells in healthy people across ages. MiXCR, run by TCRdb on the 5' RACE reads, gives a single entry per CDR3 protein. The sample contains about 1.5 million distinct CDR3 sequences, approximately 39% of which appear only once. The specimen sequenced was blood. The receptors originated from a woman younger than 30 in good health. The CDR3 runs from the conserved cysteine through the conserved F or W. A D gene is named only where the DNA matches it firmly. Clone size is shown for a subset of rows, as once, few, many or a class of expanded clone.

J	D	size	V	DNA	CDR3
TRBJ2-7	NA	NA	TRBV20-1	TGCAGTGCAATGGATAACTACGAGCAGTACTTC	CSAMDNYEQYF
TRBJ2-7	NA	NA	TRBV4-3	TGCGCCAGCAGCCAAGAGAGGTGGGATTACGAGCAGTACTTC	CASSQERWDYEQYF
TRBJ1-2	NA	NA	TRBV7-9	TGTGCCAGCAGCTTAAGCAGGGAAGTGGAGTATGGCTACACCTTC	CASSLSREVEYGYTF
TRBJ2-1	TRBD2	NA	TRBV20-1	TGCAGTGCTAGAGACGAAAGCGGGGGGCTCTCCTACGAGCAGTTCTTC	CSARDESGGLSYEQFF
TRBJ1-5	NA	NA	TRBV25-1	TGTGCCAGCAGTCGCCCGGTTGGTCAGCCCCAGCATTTT	CASSRPVGQPQHF
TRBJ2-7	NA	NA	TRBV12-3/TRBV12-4	TGTGCCAGCACCGGGGCAGGGGCCCACGAGCAGTACTTC	CASTGAGAHEQYF
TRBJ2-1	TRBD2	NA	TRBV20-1	TGCAGTGCCACGCCGAGACTAGCGGGAAATTACAATGAGCAGTTCTTC	CSATPRLAGNYNEQFF
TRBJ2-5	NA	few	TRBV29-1	TGCAGCGTTGACGGAGGGACGGAAATGGAGACCCAGTACTTC	CSVDGGTEMETQYF
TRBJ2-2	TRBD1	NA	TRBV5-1	TGCGCCAGCAGCTTGACAGGGGGCGGCACCGGGGAGCTGTTTTTT	CASSLTGGGTGELFF
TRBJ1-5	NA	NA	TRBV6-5	TGTGCCAGCAGGGAGTGGACAGCGAGCAATCAGCCCCAGCATTTT	CASREWTASNQPQHF
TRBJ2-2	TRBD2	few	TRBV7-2	TGTGCCAGCGCTAGCGGGTACGGGGAGCTGTTTTTT	CASASGYGELFF
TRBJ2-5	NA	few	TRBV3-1	TGTGCCAGCAGCCAAGATTGGGCCTCTGGGACCCAGTACTTC	CASSQDWASGTQYF
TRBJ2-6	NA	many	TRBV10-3	TGTGCCATCAGTGAGTCGAATCGCGGGGTCCTGACTTTC	CAISESNRGVLTF
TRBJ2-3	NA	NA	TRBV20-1	TGCAGTGCTAGCAAGGCGGCGTGGGAGTATTTT	CSASKAAWEYF
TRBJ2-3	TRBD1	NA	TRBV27	TGTGCCAGCAGTTACCAGGGGGTGGTGGATACGCAGTATTTT	CASSYQGVVDTQYF